The present T cell receptor beta chain was sequenced within a study of T cell responses to AZD1222 COVID-19 vaccine. Study outcomes and limitations: Close to half of all spike-specific TCRs reportedly target regions of the variants that are unmutated. Two AZD1222 doses significantly raised spike-specific TCR breadth and depth over controls. Among those given AZD1222, only five or six were seropositive at baseline.

As for this clone: Its target is not known.

TCRdb's copy holds only in-frame clones and misses some; the assay was immunoSEQ multiplex PCR. Of about 130,000 clones in the sample, 90% to 95% were seen once. The source material was peripheral blood, sampled on day 0 of AZD1222 vaccination. The source of this sequence is an adult in good health.

The chain's CDR3 is CASSYSSGGPSEQYF. The CDR3 nucleotides read TGTGCCAGCAGTTACTCTAGCGGGGGCCCAAGCGAGCAGTACTTC. V usage is TRBV6-2 or TRBV6-3 and J usage is TRBJ2-7, with 9 nucleotides matching TRBD2. Per the germline V gene, CDR1 is MNHEY and CDR2 is SVGEGT. With V trimmed by 0 bases and J by 6 bases, 6 bases remained unmatched. The CDR3 runs 15 residues.